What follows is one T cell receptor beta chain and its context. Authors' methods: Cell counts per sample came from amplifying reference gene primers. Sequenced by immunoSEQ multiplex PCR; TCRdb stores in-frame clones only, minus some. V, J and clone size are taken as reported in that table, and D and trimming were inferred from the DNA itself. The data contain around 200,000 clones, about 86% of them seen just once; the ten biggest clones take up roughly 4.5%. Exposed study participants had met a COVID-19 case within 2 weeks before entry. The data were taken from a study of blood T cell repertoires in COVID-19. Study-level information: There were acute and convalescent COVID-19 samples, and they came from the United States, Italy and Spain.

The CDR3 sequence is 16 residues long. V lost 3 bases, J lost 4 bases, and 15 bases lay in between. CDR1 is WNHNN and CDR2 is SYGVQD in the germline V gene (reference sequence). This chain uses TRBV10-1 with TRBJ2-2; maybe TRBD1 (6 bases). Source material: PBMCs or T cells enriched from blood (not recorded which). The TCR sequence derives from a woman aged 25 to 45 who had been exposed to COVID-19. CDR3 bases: TGCGCCAGCAGTGATAGCCCAGGGGCGCCCACCGGGGAGCTGTTTTTT. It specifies CASSDSPGAPTGELFF.